This T cell receptor beta chain was profiled in a study of shared T cell receptors in the human thymus (dated by TCRdb to the early 2020s). Context from the whole study: The study investigated the way shared, self-reactive T-cell receptor alpha chains are produced in the human thymus.

From the cysteine through the phenylalanine, the CDR3 covers 16 amino acids. Only CDR3 DNA remains: 48 bases, in frame from the first base. Via the germline V gene, CDR1 is LGHNA and CDR2 YSLEER. The germline ends are 21 bases apart after V is trimmed by 4 bases and J by 8 bases. Libraries came from the immunoSEQ multiplex PCR assay. The source is immuneACCESS, and TCRdb retained only in-frame sequences with V and J called. Part of the clones is not carried over; for the studies checked, unresolved V genes explain less than half of this, and the remainder is unexplained. This sample comprises hundreds of thousands of clones, approximately 95% of them detected only once. Jointly, the top ten make up roughly 0.02% of the sample. Concerning this clone itself: What this receptor recognizes is not known. Qualities for individual bases were not recorded, and no much larger clone is one base off.

Sequencing used thymocytes. This sequence uses TRBV4-3 and TRBJ2-1; the D gene identity is not certain. The origin of this receptor is a human donor. The DNA is TGCGCCAGCAGCCCCCAATATGGGTATTTGTCAGATGAGCAGTTCTTC. The resulting protein is CASSPQYGYLSDEQFF.